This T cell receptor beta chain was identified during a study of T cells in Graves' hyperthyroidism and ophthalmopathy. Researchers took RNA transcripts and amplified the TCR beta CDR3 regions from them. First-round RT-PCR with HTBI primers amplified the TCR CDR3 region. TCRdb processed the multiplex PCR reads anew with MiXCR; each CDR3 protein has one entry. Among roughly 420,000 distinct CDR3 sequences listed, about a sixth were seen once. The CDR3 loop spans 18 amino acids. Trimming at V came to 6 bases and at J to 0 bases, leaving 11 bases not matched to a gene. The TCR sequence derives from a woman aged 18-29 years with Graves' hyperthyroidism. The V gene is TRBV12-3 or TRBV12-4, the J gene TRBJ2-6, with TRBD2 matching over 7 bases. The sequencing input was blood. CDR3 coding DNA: TGTGCCAGCAGCCCGCATACCGGCGGGAGCTCTGGGGCCAACGTCCTGACTTTC. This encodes CASSPHTGGSSGANVLTF.